The 20 T cell receptor beta chains reported below all come from one sample, sequenced in a study of T cell changes during pregnancy in multiple sclerosis. Using immunoSEQ multiplex PCR, the repertoire was profiled, and TCRdb retains in-frame clones only, with some absent. The sample lists 26,000 or so clones; 88% were seen once. Specimen: CD8+ T cells from peripheral blood mononuclear cells, collected in the second trimester of pregnancy. The source is a female donor with multiple sclerosis, enrolled in a pregnancy study.

The J gene is TRBJ2-1, the V gene TRBV4-2, with a possible D match to TRBD2 (6 bases). This CDR3 region has 16 residues. V lost 4 bases and J 7 bases, leaving 20 bases between the germline ends. Germline V CDR1 and CDR2: LGHNA, YNFKEQ. The CDR3 loop is CASSPNPNRGTNEQFF. The CDR3 DNA follows: TGTGCCAGCAGCCCAAATCCCAACCGGGGGACGAATGAGCAGTTCTTC.

This sequence joins TRBV30 and TRBJ1-5; 9 bases align to TRBD1. Per germline, CDR1 GTSNPN and CDR2 SVGIG (reference sequence). The CDR3 extends over 15 amino acids. V shed 2 bases, J shed 4 bases, and the junction held 6 bases outside the gene matches. CDR3 residues: CAWSSGQGFNQPQHF. CDR3 coding DNA: TGTGCCTGGAGTAGCGGACAGGGGTTTAATCAGCCCCAGCATTTT.

The chain is built from TRBV7-8 and TRBJ2-7, with TRBD2 matching 9 bases. V was clipped by 2 bases and J by 5 bases; unmatched bases: 7. There are 15 residues in the CDR3. Germline V gene data show CDR1 as SGHVS and CDR2 as FQNEAQ. For the CDR3, the DNA is TGTGCCAGCAGCTTACCCGCGGGGGGGCCTGACGAGCAGTACTTC. This sequence encodes CASSLPAGGPDEQYF.

The V gene is TRBV27, the J gene TRBJ2-5, with TRBD2 matching over 7 bases. Trimming cost V 2 bases and J 9 bases; bases outside gene matches: 9. The CDR3 contains 14 residues. Germline CDR1 is MNHEY and CDR2 is SMNVEV (reference sequence). The CDR3 DNA reads as TGTGCCAGCAGTTTAAGGCAGGGTGGGGGGGCCCAGTACTTC. It yields the protein CASSLRQGGGAQYF.

V is TRBV5-4 and J is TRBJ1-1; tentative D call: TRBD1 (6 bases). There are 15 residues in the CDR3. Germline assignment: CDR1 SGHNT and CDR2 YYREEE (reference sequence). V lost 3 bases to trimming and J lost 4 bases, with 16 bases between them. CDR3 region: CASSSLTGKATEAFF. In nucleotides, the CDR3 is TGTGCCAGCAGCTCACTTACAGGGAAAGCCACTGAAGCTTTCTTT.

V and J are TRBV10-3 and TRBJ2-7, with D possibly TRBD1 on 6 matching bases. The CDR3 is made up of 13 amino acids. Looked up from germline, CDR1 is ENHRY and CDR2 is SYGVKD. Trimming shortened V by 3 bases and J by 4 bases, and 10 bases separated the two germline ends. The CDR3 DNA follows: TGTGCCATCAGTGACAGGGGAAGGTACGAGCAGTACTTC. It is translated as CAISDRGRYEQYF.

The chain combines TRBV10-3 with TRBJ1-1; no clear D. This CDR3 spans 12 amino acids. Between the trimmed V and J ends, which lost 3 bases and 4 bases, there was a span of 6 bases. CDR1 is ENHRY, CDR2 SYGVKD, per germline. In nucleotides, the CDR3 is TGTGCCATCAGTGATCGAGGCACTGAAGCTTTCTTT. Its protein product is CAISDRGTEAFF.

The J gene is TRBJ1-6, the V gene TRBV28, with 8 nucleotides matching TRBD1. Germline V gene data show CDR1 as MDHEN and CDR2 as SYDVKM. This CDR3 has 13 amino acids. Trimming at V came to 3 bases and at J to 10 bases, leaving 2 bases not matched to a gene. CDR3 nucleotide sequence: TGTGCCAGCAGTTTCGACAGGGGATCACCCCTCCACTTT. Encoded protein: CASSFDRGSPLHF.

The chain uses TRBV6-5 and TRBJ1-2, with TRBD1 as a possible D gene (5 bases). Germline loops: CDR1 MNHEY, CDR2 SVGAGI. Trimming took 0 bases from V and 4 from J, leaving 12 bases between them. The CDR3 covers 15 residues. The CDR3 loop reads CASSYSGGEAYGYTF. Written as DNA, the CDR3 is TGTGCCAGCAGTTACTCCGGGGGGGAGGCCTATGGCTACACCTTC.

The chain links TRBV5-6 to TRBJ2-2, with no clear D. V was shortened by 0 bases and J by 3 bases, with 9 bases between the two germline ends. Germline-derived CDR1 and CDR2 are SGHDT and YYEEEE. The CDR3 extends over 15 amino acids. CDR3 sequence: CASSLARIYTGELFF. The CDR3 region has the DNA TGTGCCAGCAGCTTGGCCAGGATCTACACCGGGGAGCTGTTTTTT.

The V and J genes are TRBV7-3 and TRBJ2-1, with TRBD1 identical over 7 bases. This CDR3 contains 13 residues. In germline, CDR1 is SGHTA, CDR2 FQGTGA. Germline trimming cut 5 bases from V and 9 bases from J; bases unmatched to any gene: 7. The CDR3 bases are TGTGCCAGCAGCCCAGGGGGTTTCGGTGAGCAGTTCTTC. Protein product: CASSPGGFGEQFF. The entire variable domain, with the rest obtained from reference TRBV7-3 and TRBJ2-1, is as follows: GAGVSQTPSNKVTEKGKYVELRCDPISGHTALYWYRQSLGQGPEFLIYFQGTGAADDSGLPNDRFFAVRPEGSVSTLKIQRTERGDSAVYLCASSPGGFGEQFFGPGTRLTVL.

The chain links TRBV28 to TRBJ2-1, with D perhaps TRBD1 (5 bases). The CDR3 contains 14 residues. V lost 0 bases and J lost 8, with 11 bases in between. The V gene's germline CDR1 is MDHEN and CDR2 SYDVKM. CDR3 region: CASSLWARDDEQFF. DNA for the CDR3: TGTGCCAGCAGTTTATGGGCCAGGGATGATGAGCAGTTCTTC.

The chain joins TRBV7-9 to TRBJ1-1; 9 bases fit TRBD1. V dropped 1 base and J dropped 6; count of bases not matched to a gene: 3. Germline V lookup: CDR1 SEHNR, CDR2 FQNEAQ (reference sequence). This CDR3 region has 14 residues. Here the CDR3 reads CASSLGTGVPEAFF. As DNA, the CDR3 is TGTGCCAGCAGCTTAGGGACAGGGGTCCCTGAAGCTTTCTTT.

V gene TRBV27 combines with J gene TRBJ2-4, with 8 positions matching TRBD1. The germline gives CDR1 MNHEY, CDR2 SMNVEV (reference sequence). V lost 2 bases and J lost 8; bases outside the gene matches: 2. The CDR3 consists of 13 residues. The CDR3 sequence is CASSLQGADIQYF. The CDR3 nucleotides are TGTGCCAGCAGTTTACAGGGGGCGGACATTCAGTACTTC.

V gene TRBV5-4 combines with J gene TRBJ1-2; no definite D call. In germline, CDR1 is SGHNT, CDR2 YYREEE (reference sequence). The CDR3 has 14 amino acids. V was shortened by 0 bases and J by 3 bases, with 9 bases between the two germline ends. The CDR3 DNA reads TGTGCCAGCAGCTTGGGTGGCGACTACTATGGCTACACCTTC. Its protein is CASSLGGDYYGYTF.

CDR3 amino acids: CASSAPTPGTGALGNQPQHF. In DNA form, the CDR3 reads TGTGCCAGCAGCGCACCAACCCCCGGGACAGGGGCTCTAGGCAATCAGCCCCAGCATTTT. The rearrangement joins TRBV21-1 to TRBJ1-5; whether TRBD1, the table's D call, matches the DNA was not checked. TRBV21-1 is a pseudogene. This CDR3 is 20 amino acids long.

The chain links TRBV6-1 to TRBJ2-7; 9 bases fit TRBD1. The ends lost 0 bases at V and 1 base at J; junction bases unmatched: 1. Per germline, CDR1 MNHNS and CDR2 SASEGT. This CDR3 spans 15 amino acids. The CDR3 nucleotides read TGTGCCAGCAGTGAAGCCGGGACAGGGTCCTACGAGCAGTACTTC. Its protein is CASSEAGTGSYEQYF.

J is TRBJ2-7 and V is TRBV18; tentative D call: TRBD1 (6 bases). The CDR3 covers 13 residues. Trimming pared 8 bases from V and 3 bases from J, leaving 14 bases between. Germline V lookup: CDR1 KGHSH, CDR2 LQKENI. The CDR3 sequence is CASTPGQSYEQYF. DNA of the CDR3: TGTGCCAGCACGCCCGGACAGAGCTACGAGCAGTACTTC.

This clone was detected once. This chain uses TRBV30 with TRBJ2-2, with a weak D call TRBD2 (6 bases). Trimming took off 5 bases at V and 6 bases at J, with 19 bases between the two ends. The length of the CDR3 is 15 residues. Per the germline V gene, CDR1 is GTSNPN and CDR2 is SVGIG (reference sequence). The CDR3 protein is CAWAQAGLWAGELFF. The CDR3 nucleotides read TGTGCCTGGGCCCAGGCGGGGCTATGGGCCGGGGAGCTGTTTTTT.

This clone showed up just once. The chain is built from TRBV15 and TRBJ1-5, with TRBD1 identical over 9 bases. This CDR3 comprises 15 residues. With 3 bases clipped from V and 3 bases from J, the junction kept 3 bases outside the gene matches. Germline V CDR1 and CDR2: LNHNV, YYDKDF (reference sequence). CDR3 amino acids: CATSRDRGPNQPQHF. In DNA, the CDR3 is TGTGCCACCAGCAGGGACAGGGGTCCCAATCAGCCCCAGCATTTT.